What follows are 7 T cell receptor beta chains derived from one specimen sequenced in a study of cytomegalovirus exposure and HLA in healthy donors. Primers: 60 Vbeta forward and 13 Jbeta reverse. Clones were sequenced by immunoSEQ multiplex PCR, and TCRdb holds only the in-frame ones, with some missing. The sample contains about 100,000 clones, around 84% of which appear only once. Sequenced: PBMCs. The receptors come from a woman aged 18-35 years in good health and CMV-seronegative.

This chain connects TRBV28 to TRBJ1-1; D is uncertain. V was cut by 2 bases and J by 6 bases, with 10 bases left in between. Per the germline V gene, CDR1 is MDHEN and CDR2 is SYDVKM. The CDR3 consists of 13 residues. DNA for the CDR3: TGTGCCAGCAGTTTAGAAGGACTGGCTGAAGCTTTCTTT. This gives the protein CASSLEGLAEAFF.

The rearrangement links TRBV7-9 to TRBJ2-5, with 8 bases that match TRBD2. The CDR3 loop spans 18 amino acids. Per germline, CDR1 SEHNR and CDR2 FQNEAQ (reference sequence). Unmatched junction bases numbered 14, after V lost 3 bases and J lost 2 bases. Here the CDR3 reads CASSFVAGSSPGQETQYF. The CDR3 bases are TGTGCCAGCAGCTTTGTAGCGGGATCGAGCCCGGGTCAAGAGACCCAGTACTTC. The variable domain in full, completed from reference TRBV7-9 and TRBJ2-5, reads DTGVSQNPRHKITKRGQNVTFRCDPISEHNRLYWYRQTLGQGPEFLTYFQNEAQLEKSRLLSDRFSAERPKGSFSTLEIQRTEQGDSAMYLCASSFVAGSSPGQETQYFGPGTRLLVL.

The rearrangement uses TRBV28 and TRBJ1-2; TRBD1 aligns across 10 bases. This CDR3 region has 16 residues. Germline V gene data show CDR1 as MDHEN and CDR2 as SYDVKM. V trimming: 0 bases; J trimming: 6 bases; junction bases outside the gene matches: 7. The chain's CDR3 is CASSLWVGQGENGYTF. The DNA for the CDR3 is TGTGCCAGCAGTTTATGGGTCGGACAGGGGGAGAATGGCTACACCTTC.

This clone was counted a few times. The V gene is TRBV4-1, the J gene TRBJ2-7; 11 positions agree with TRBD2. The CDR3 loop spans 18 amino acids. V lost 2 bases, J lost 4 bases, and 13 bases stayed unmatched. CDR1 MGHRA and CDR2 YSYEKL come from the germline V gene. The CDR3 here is CASSQPPGRGTSGYEQYF. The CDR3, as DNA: TGCGCCAGCAGCCAACCCCCGGGGAGGGGGACTAGCGGATACGAGCAGTACTTC.

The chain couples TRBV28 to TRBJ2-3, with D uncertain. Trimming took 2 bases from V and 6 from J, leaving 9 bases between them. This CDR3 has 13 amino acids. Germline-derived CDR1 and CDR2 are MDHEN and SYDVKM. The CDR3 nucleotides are TGTGCCAGCAGTTTAGGCTCCACGGATACGCAGTATTTT. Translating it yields CASSLGSTDTQYF.

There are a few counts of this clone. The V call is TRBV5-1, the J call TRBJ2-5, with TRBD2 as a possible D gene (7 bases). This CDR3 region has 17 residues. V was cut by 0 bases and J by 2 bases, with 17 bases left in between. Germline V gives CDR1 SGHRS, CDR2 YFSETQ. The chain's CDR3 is CASSLESRGAEQETQYF. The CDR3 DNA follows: TGCGCCAGCAGCTTGGAATCTCGGGGGGCAGAACAAGAGACCCAGTACTTC.

CDR3 region: CAISESVAGRYEQYF. The CDR3 bases are TGTGCCATCAGTGAGTCAGTAGCGGGACGCTACGAGCAGTACTTC. The chain combines TRBV10-3 with TRBJ2-7, with 8 bases lining up with TRBD2. Germline-derived CDR1 and CDR2 are ENHRY and SYGVKD. The length of the CDR3 is 15 residues. With 0 bases clipped from V and 3 bases from J, the junction kept 4 bases outside the gene matches.